The sample holds a few counts of the clone carrying this TCR beta chain. Its antigen is unidentified. These data belong to a study of T cells in Graves' hyperthyroidism and ophthalmopathy. PBMCs stemmed from around 10 ml fresh peripheral blood. The CDR3 contains 15 residues. In germline, CDR1 is LNHDA, CDR2 SQIVND (reference sequence). The junction had 7 bases not matched to a gene; V was cut back by 5 bases and J by 4 bases. Study-wide findings and caveats: In the blood, most expanded thyroid clonotypes above 0.001 appeared as well.

Amplification yielded TCR beta CDR3 regions, with RNA transcripts as the source. Primed by the HTBI set, a first-round RT-PCR was run on the TCR CDR3. One entry per CDR3 protein, called by TCRdb with MiXCR from the multiplex PCR reads. This sample carries approximately 610,000 distinct CDR3 sequences, roughly 15% of them seen once, and the ten largest clones take roughly 4.5%. The clonotype originates from a woman in her thirties or forties with Graves' ophthalmopathy. Material for sequencing was blood. The chain couples TRBV19 to TRBJ2-7; 11 bases fit TRBD2. CDR3 sequence (DNA): TGTGCCAGTAGTTGGGGACTAGCGGCTGGTTACGAGCAGTACTTC. This codes for CASSWGLAAGYEQYF.